These 8 T cell receptor beta chains were all obtained from the same sample, sequenced in a study of beta chain features in type 1 diabetes. Study results and limitations: Shortening of TCRB CDR3s, moderate but significant, appeared in all four CD4+ subsets of Type 1 diabetes patients.

Reverse transcribing all isolated RNA meant expressed TCRB transcripts were sequenced. TCRdb's table, derived via immunoSEQ multiplex PCR, lists solely in-frame clones and lacks some. The sample holds around 690,000 clones; around 11% are singletons and the top ten take over 0.1%. These TCRs' antigens remain unknown. Sequences were obtained from naive CD4+ T cells from blood. These TCRs come from a man aged 25 to 45 with type 1 diabetes.

The CDR3, as DNA: TGTGCCAGCAGCTTAAGGTCTAGTCGTGCGTCTGATACGCAGTATTTT. Amino acid sequence: CASSLRSSRASDTQYF. The J gene is TRBJ2-3, the V gene TRBV7-9; D gene ambiguous. Trimming shortened V by 2 bases and J by 6 bases, and 18 bases separated the two germline ends. This CDR3 comprises 16 residues. Germline V lookup: CDR1 SEHNR, CDR2 FQNEAQ (reference sequence).

This clone has just a few counts. The chain carries TRBV18 and TRBJ1-3; D ambiguous. The CDR3 runs 15 residues. Germline V gene lookup returns CDR1 KGHSH and CDR2 LQKENI. V lost 0 bases to trimming and J lost 0 bases, with 6 bases between them. CDR3 DNA sequence: TGTGCCAGCTCACCACCATCCGTCTCTGGAAACACCATATATTTT. It is translated as CASSPPSVSGNTIYF.

The chain carries TRBV7-9 and TRBJ1-1, with TRBD1 as a possible D gene (6 bases). The germline V gene encodes CDR1 SEHNR and CDR2 FQNEAQ (reference sequence). CDR3 length: 14 amino acids. The ends were cut back, 7 bases at V and 0 bases at J, with 12 bases in the middle. The CDR3 is CASTPQGLNTEAFF. Here the CDR3 DNA reads TGTGCCAGCACCCCACAGGGCCTGAACACTGAAGCTTTCTTT.

The CDR3, as DNA: TGTGCCAGTAGTGTTACAGGAAACTCCTACAATGAGCAGTTCTTC. Translating gives CASSVTGNSYNEQFF. This sequence joins TRBV19 and TRBJ2-1; D perhaps matches TRBD1 (5 bases). CDR1 and CDR2 from the germline V gene are LNHDA and SQIVND (reference sequence). The germline V and J ends were trimmed by 5 bases and 0 bases, with 11 bases remaining between them. The length of the CDR3 is 15 residues. Together with reference TRBV19 and TRBJ2-1, the CDR3 gives the full variable domain: DGGITQSPKYLFRKEGQNVTLSCEQNLNHDAMYWYRQDPGQGLRLIYYSQIVNDFQKGDIAEGYSVSREKKESFPLTVTSAQKNPTAFYLCASSVTGNSYNEQFFGPGTRLTVL.

This clone was counted a few times. The V call is TRBV6-1, the J call TRBJ2-3; 10 bases match TRBD1. The V segment lost 3 bases and the J segment 4 bases; nucleotides outside the gene matches: 4. The CDR3 totals 15 residues. CDR1 and CDR2 from the germline V gene are MNHNS and SASEGT. DNA for the CDR3: TGTGCCAGCAGTGATAGACAGGGGGCCCCAGATACGCAGTATTTT. Protein product: CASSDRQGAPDTQYF.

The chain uses TRBV30 and TRBJ2-7; D might be TRBD1 or TRBD2, each matching 5 bases. CDR1 and CDR2 (germline): GTSNPN, SVGIG (reference sequence). Trimming removed 4 bases from V and 6 bases from J, with 16 bases in between. The CDR3 runs 13 residues. The DNA of the CDR3 is TGTGCCTGGACGGGGTTCGAAAGGGGCGAGCAGTACTTC. Its protein product is CAWTGFERGEQYF.

The chain uses TRBV4-2 and TRBJ1-1; 8 bases match TRBD1. The CDR3 is 14 amino acids. The trim removed 5 bases at V and 5 bases at J, leaving 7 bases unmatched. The V gene's germline CDR1 is LGHNA and CDR2 YNFKEQ. CDR3 loop: CASSEGTGGTEAFF. CDR3 nucleotides: TGTGCCAGCAGCGAAGGGACAGGCGGGACTGAAGCTTTCTTT.

This clone was recorded a few times. The V call is TRBV28, the J call TRBJ1-2; TRBD1 agrees at 8 bases. The V segment lost 2 bases and the J segment 2 bases; nucleotides outside the gene matches: 4. This CDR3 comprises 15 residues. Germline assignment: CDR1 MDHEN and CDR2 SYDVKM. CDR3 DNA sequence: TGTGCCAGCAGTTTACCCGGACAGGGAAACTATGGCTACACCTTC. It codes for CASSLPGQGNYGYTF.